The source of this T cell receptor beta chain is a study of blood T cell repertoires in COVID-19. Background on the study: Donors in the United States, Italy and Spain gave samples during acute or convalescent COVID-19. T cells, B-cell-depleted T cells, or PBMCs provided the cDNA or gDNA that served as material.

With 7 bases removed from V and 1 base from J, the gap between germline ends came to 14 bases. The CDR3 is 14 residues long. The germline CDR1 and CDR2 sequences are SQVTM and ANQGSEA. Clones were sequenced by immunoSEQ multiplex PCR, and TCRdb holds only the in-frame ones, with some missing. The repertoire includes roughly 57,000 clones, approximately 88% of them detected once, and roughly 20% sits in the top ten. This rearrangement joins TRBV29-1 to TRBJ2-4; perhaps TRBD2 as D (7 bases). Sequenced input: peripheral blood. The sequence derives from a human donor in a cohort sampled during active COVID-19. The DNA of the CDR3 is TGCAGCGGCGGGGAGGGGGTTGCCAAAAACATTCAGTACTTC. Protein product: CSGGEGVAKNIQYF. The whole variable domain, remainder taken from reference TRBV29-1 and TRBJ2-4, is SAVISQKPSRDICQRGTSLTIQCQVDSQVTMMFWYRQQPGQSLTLIATANQGSEATYESGFVIDKFPISRPNLTFSTLTVSNMSPEDSSIYLCSGGEGVAKNIQYFGAGTRLSVL.